This entry lists 19 T cell receptor beta chains sequenced from one sample in a study of cytomegalovirus exposure and HLA in healthy donors. PCR was performed using 60 Vbeta and 13 Jbeta primers. The protocol was immunoSEQ multiplex PCR, while the TCRdb copy is restricted to in-frame clones and leaves out a portion. The data contain some 180,000 clones, less than 90% of them singletons. The sample taken for sequencing was PBMCs. The source is a girl aged 5-17 years in good health and CMV-seropositive.

The chain links TRBV9 to TRBJ2-3; TRBD2 agrees at 11 bases. Germline V gives CDR1 SGDLS, CDR2 YYNGEE. With 0 bases clipped from V and 6 bases from J, the junction kept 3 bases outside the gene matches. This CDR3 is built from 15 residues. DNA for the CDR3: TGTGCCAGCAGCGTAGAACTAGCGGGGGTCGATACGCAGTATTTT. It yields the protein CASSVELAGVDTQYF.

The chain links TRBV15 to TRBJ1-2, with no clear D. In germline, CDR1 is LNHNV, CDR2 YYDKDF (reference sequence). Deletions cut 0 bases from V and 5 bases from J, with 13 bases between. The CDR3 is 15 amino acids. The CDR3 region has the DNA TGTGCCACCAGCAGAGATGTAGGCGGAAAGTATGGCTACACCTTC. Translated: CATSRDVGGKYGYTF.

This chain links TRBV19 with TRBJ2-2, with TRBD2 as a possible D gene (7 bases). V was trimmed by 6 bases and J by 5 bases, leaving 13 bases between them. The CDR3 is 14 amino acids. Germline lookup yields CDR1 LNHDA and CDR2 SQIVND (reference sequence). CDR3 DNA: TGTGCCAGTAGCGGGGGGCGGCAGACCGGGGAGCTGTTTTTT. Protein sequence: CASSGGRQTGELFF.

The chain uses TRBV29-1 and TRBJ1-5; D gene ambiguous. V lost 7 bases, J lost 3 bases, and 13 bases lay in between. The CDR3 contains 13 residues. Germline-derived CDR1 and CDR2 are SQVTM and ANQGSEA. CDR3 amino acids: CSASRGLNQPQHF. The CDR3 region has the DNA TGCAGCGCATCCAGAGGCCTCAATCAGCCCCAGCATTTT.

The chain uses TRBV6-6 and TRBJ1-1; possible D gene TRBD1, 6 bases. Germline CDR1 MNHNY, CDR2 SVGAGI (reference sequence). This CDR3 is 13 amino acids long. V dropped 5 bases and J dropped 1 base, with 8 bases sitting between them. CDR3 sequence (DNA): TGTGCCAGCAGTCGACAGGAGAACACTGAAGCTTTCTTT. It translates to CASSRQENTEAFF.

The rearrangement uses TRBV30 and TRBJ2-7; TRBD1 might be the D (5 bases). Germline lookup yields CDR1 GTSNPN and CDR2 SVGIG (reference sequence). V was pared by 2 bases and J by 0 bases, with 5 bases between. This CDR3 has 12 residues. CDR3 nucleotides: TGTGCCTGGAGTAGGGGCTCCTACGAGCAGTACTTC. Amino acids: CAWSRGSYEQYF.

The J gene is TRBJ1-1, the V gene TRBV21-1. TRBV21-1 is designated a pseudogene. CDR3 length equals 13 residues. This CDR3 reads CASSKGSRLEAFF. The DNA of the CDR3 is TGTGCCAGCAGCAAAGGGTCGAGGCTTGAAGCTTTCTTT.

This chain joins TRBV5-1 and TRBJ2-6, with TRBD1 matching over 9 bases. Germline CDR1 reads SGHRS; CDR2 reads YFSETQ. The CDR3 is 15 amino acids. Losses at the gene ends were 5 bases for V and 4 bases for J; bases not matched to a gene: 4. The chain's CDR3 is CASRRTGDGANVLTF. CDR3 DNA: TGCGCCAGCAGGAGGACAGGGGACGGGGCCAACGTCCTGACTTTC.

The V call is TRBV5-1, the J call TRBJ2-3; 8 nucleotides match TRBD1. Per germline, CDR1 SGHRS and CDR2 YFSETQ. The CDR3 runs to 16 residues. Trimming cost V 4 bases and J 1 base; bases outside gene matches: 8. CDR3 sequence reads: CASSQGQATGTDTQYF. The DNA of the CDR3 is TGCGCCAGCAGCCAGGGACAGGCCACAGGCACAGATACGCAGTATTTT. The variable domain in full, completed from reference TRBV5-1 and TRBJ2-3, reads KAGVTQTPRYLIKTRGQQVTLSCSPISGHRSVSWYQQTPGQGLQFLFEYFSETQRNKGNFPGRFSGRQFSNSRSEMNVSTLELGDSALYLCASSQGQATGTDTQYFGPGTRLTVL.

The genes are TRBV19 and TRBJ2-5; tentative D call: TRBD1 (6 bases). This CDR3 is 15 amino acids long. Trimming took 4 bases from V and 1 from J, leaving 13 bases between them. Germline V gives CDR1 LNHDA, CDR2 SQIVND (reference sequence). CDR3 in amino acids: CASSTRGYGQETQYF. The CDR3 DNA follows: TGTGCCAGTAGTACCAGGGGATACGGCCAAGAGACCCAGTACTTC.

CDR3 nucleotide sequence: TGCGCCAGCAGGGGCGACAGGGGGAACACTGAAGCTTTCTTT. Amino acid sequence: CASRGDRGNTEAFF. The chain combines TRBV10-2 with TRBJ1-1; the match to TRBD1 covers 8 bases. The length of the CDR3 is 14 residues. V lost 6 bases to trimming and J lost 1 base; unmatched junction nucleotides: 4. The germline gives CDR1 WSHSY, CDR2 SAAADI.

Here the CDR3 reads CATSRGGQLSQHF. CDR3 nucleotides: TGTGCCACCTCCCGGGGAGGGCAGCTGTCCCAGCATTTT. The chain employs TRBV6-1 and TRBJ1-5, with D unresolved. The CDR3 is 13 residues long. CDR1 and CDR2 (germline): MNHNS, SASEGT. The germline V and J ends were trimmed by 10 bases and 11 bases, with 21 bases remaining between them.

This chain joins TRBV30 and TRBJ1-5; the match to TRBD1 covers 9 bases. The CDR3 contains 15 residues. Germline-derived CDR1 and CDR2 are GTSNPN and SVGIG (reference sequence). J was trimmed by 3 bases and V by 4 bases; bases with no gene match: 7. The CDR3 loop reads CAWKGQGFSNQPQHF. The CDR3 DNA reads TGTGCCTGGAAGGGACAGGGTTTCTCCAATCAGCCCCAGCATTTT.

The chain is built from TRBV13 and TRBJ2-1, with D possibly TRBD2 on 5 matching bases. Germline-derived CDR1 and CDR2 are PRHDT and FYEKMQ (reference sequence). The V gene lost 3 bases and the J gene lost 8 bases, with 8 bases spanning the gap. The CDR3 spans 12 residues. CDR3 region: CASSFSVDEQFF. In DNA form, the CDR3 reads TGTGCCAGCAGCTTTAGCGTGGATGAGCAGTTCTTC.

The V call is TRBV6-6, the J call TRBJ1-5; 7 bases agree with TRBD1. The CDR3 loop spans 14 amino acids. Germline CDR1 MNHNY, CDR2 SVGAGI (reference sequence). Unmatched junction bases numbered 7, after V lost 0 bases and J lost 11 bases. Here the CDR3 reads CASSYSTGPSTQHF. CDR3 DNA sequence: TGTGCCAGCAGTTACTCGACAGGGCCATCGACCCAGCATTTT.

The J gene is TRBJ1-1, the V gene TRBV30, with a weak D call TRBD1 (6 bases). The V and J ends lost 3 bases and 3 bases respectively, with 11 bases between them. This CDR3 is 13 amino acids long. From germline, CDR1 is GTSNPN and CDR2 SVGIG (reference sequence). Here the CDR3 DNA reads TGTGCCTGGAGAGGGCAGGGGTACACTGAAGCTTTCTTT. Its translation is CAWRGQGYTEAFF.

The chain recombines TRBV2 with TRBJ2-5; tentatively, D is TRBD2 (7 bases). The CDR3 is made up of 12 amino acids. Between the trimmed V and J ends, which lost 6 bases and 5 bases, there was a span of 10 bases. Per germline, CDR1 SNHLY and CDR2 FYNNEI. CDR3 amino acids: CASRGGLETQYF. The CDR3 region has the DNA TGTGCCAGCAGGGGGGGGCTGGAGACCCAGTACTTC.

The chain uses TRBV7-8 and TRBJ2-3; 14 bases match TRBD2. Germline V gives CDR1 SGHVS, CDR2 FQNEAQ. There are 17 residues in the CDR3. Unmatched junction bases numbered 4, after V lost 4 bases and J lost 1 base. The CDR3 region is CASSSLGLAGGTDTQYF. CDR3 DNA: TGTGCCAGCAGCTCTCTGGGACTAGCGGGAGGCACAGATACGCAGTATTTT.

V and J are TRBV28 and TRBJ2-7; tentatively, D is TRBD1 (5 bases). Between the trimmed V and J ends, which lost 5 bases and 0 bases, there was a span of 14 bases. Germline V gene lookup returns CDR1 MDHEN and CDR2 SYDVKM. CDR3 length: 15 amino acids. CDR3 bases: TGTGCCAGCAGTCCAAGACCAAGGGGCTCCTACGAGCAGTACTTC. It specifies CASSPRPRGSYEQYF.